This T cell receptor beta chain is from a study of beta chain features in type 1 diabetes. General study points: Moderate yet significant TCRB CDR3 shortening was seen in Type 1 diabetes patients in all four CD4+ subsets. There were fewer insertions and more deletions at the VDJ junctions of type 1 diabetes patients. Within the patient group, naive, central memory and Treg TCRB repertoires appeared more similar to each other than within healthy donors.

The V and J ends lost 0 bases and 1 base respectively, with 9 bases between them. Germline lookup yields CDR1 MNHNY and CDR2 SVGAGI (reference sequence). The CDR3 has 15 residues. This clone has more than one count but fewer than ten. Its antigen is currently unknown. The investigators reverse transcribed all of the isolated RNA, so they sequenced expressed TCRB transcripts. Using immunoSEQ multiplex PCR, the repertoire was profiled, and TCRdb retains in-frame clones only, with some absent. The data show 680,000 or so clones, with 15% to 19% seen just once and approximately 0.087% held by the top ten.

This sequence originates from a man between 18 and 35 years old in good health. The chain combines TRBV6-6 with TRBJ1-1, with D uncertain. Sequences were obtained from naive CD4+ T cells from blood. DNA for the CDR3: TGTGCCAGCAGTTACTCGTATTTGGAGAACACTGAAGCTTTCTTT. Translated: CASSYSYLENTEAFF.